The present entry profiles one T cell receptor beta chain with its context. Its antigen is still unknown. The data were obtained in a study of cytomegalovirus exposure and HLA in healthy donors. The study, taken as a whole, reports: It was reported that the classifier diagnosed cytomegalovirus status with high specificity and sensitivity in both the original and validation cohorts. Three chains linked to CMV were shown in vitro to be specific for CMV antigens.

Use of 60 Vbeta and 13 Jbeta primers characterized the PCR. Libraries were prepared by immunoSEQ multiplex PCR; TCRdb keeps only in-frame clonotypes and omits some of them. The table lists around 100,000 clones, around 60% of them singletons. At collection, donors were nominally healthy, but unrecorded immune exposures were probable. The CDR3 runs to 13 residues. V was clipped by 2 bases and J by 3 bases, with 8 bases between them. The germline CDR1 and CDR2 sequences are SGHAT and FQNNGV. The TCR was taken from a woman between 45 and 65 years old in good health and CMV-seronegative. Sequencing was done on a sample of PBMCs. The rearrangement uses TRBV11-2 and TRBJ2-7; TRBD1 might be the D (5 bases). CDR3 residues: CASSLTGFYEQYF. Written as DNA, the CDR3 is TGTGCCAGCAGCTTAACAGGCTTCTACGAGCAGTACTTC.